This record looks at one TCR beta chain sequence and its context. The antigen is not known. These data are taken from a study of CD8+ T cells in alopecia areata. Study-level information: Patients in the treated group were given tofacitinib by mouth, 5 to 10 mg twice a day. Study findings and constraints: Among the top 100, expanded CD8+ clones, as well as scalp clonality, were significantly decreased by tofacitinib. Many expanded lesional clones stayed in scalp and blood while on tofacitinib.

The sequencing template was cDNA reverse transcribed from extracted RNA. Produced via immunoSEQ multiplex PCR; TCRdb's table is partial and in-frame only. Of fewer than 150,000 clones in the sample, roughly 82% were seen once. This sample's treatment: oral pan-JAK inhibitor, 5-10 mg twice daily. Germline V gene data show CDR1 as SQVTM and CDR2 as ANQGSEA. The CDR3 contains 15 residues. With 2 bases clipped from V and 3 bases from J, the junction kept 6 bases outside the gene matches. The sequence came from a human donor with alopecia areata. The chain recombines TRBV29-1 with TRBJ2-3, with 9 bases that match TRBD1. Specimen: CD8+ T cells sorted from blood, collected at week 4, from a patient treated with tofacitinib. CDR3 region: CSVERQGDNTDTQYF. For the CDR3, the DNA is TGCAGCGTTGAAAGACAGGGGGACAATACAGATACGCAGTATTTT.